This TCR beta chain stems from a study of blood T cell repertoires in COVID-19. The table came from immunoSEQ multiplex PCR; TCRdb's copy has only in-frame clones and leaves some out. The sample has fewer than 350,000 clones; roughly nine tenths are singletons. J lost 2 bases, V lost 3 bases, and 2 bases had no gene match. From germline, CDR1 is MNHNS and CDR2 SASEGT. The CDR3 sequence is 14 residues long. This rearrangement joins TRBV6-1 to TRBJ2-7; 9 bases fit TRBD1. This TCR derives from a woman younger than 45 with COVID-19, enrolled during active disease. Sequencing was done on a sample of peripheral blood. The CDR3 DNA reads as TGTGCCAGCAGTGACCGGGACAGGGCCTACGAGCAGTACTTC. This translates into CASSDRDRAYEQYF.